Below are 15 T cell receptor beta chains sequenced from a single sample in a study of blood T cell repertoires in COVID-19. Clones were read by immunoSEQ multiplex PCR, and TCRdb kept only the in-frame ones, dropping some. In the table there are fewer than 70,000 clones, roughly 84% of which are singletons. Material for sequencing was peripheral blood. The receptors originated from a man aged 50 to 59 with active COVID-19.

This clone was counted once. The chain recombines TRBV2 with TRBJ2-5, with a possible D match to TRBD2 (6 bases). The V gene's germline CDR1 is SNHLY and CDR2 FYNNEI. The CDR3 is 14 amino acids. The germline V and J ends were trimmed by 8 bases and 3 bases, with 16 bases remaining between them. The DNA of the CDR3 is TGTGCCAGCCGCGAGAACGGAGGGGAAGAGACCCAGTACTTC. Encoded protein: CASRENGGEETQYF.

This rearrangement joins TRBV7-2 to TRBJ1-2; 8 positions agree with TRBD1. The germline V gene has CDR1 SGHTA and CDR2 FQGNSA. The CDR3 loop spans 12 amino acids. J lost 11 bases, V lost 4 bases, and 6 bases had no gene match. CDR3 DNA sequence: TGTGCCAGCAGCTCCTCGAACAGGGGGTACACCTTC. Its protein product is CASSSSNRGYTF. Full variable domain (rest looked up from reference TRBV7-2 and TRBJ1-2): GAGVSQSPSNKVTEKGKDVELRCDPISGHTALYWYRQSLGQGLEFLIYFQGNSAPDKSGLPSDRFSAERTGGSVSTLTIQRTQQEDSAVYLCASSSSNRGYTFGSGTRLTVV.

The chain uses TRBV2 and TRBJ1-2; the match to TRBD1 covers 7 bases. Germline V gene data show CDR1 as SNHLY and CDR2 as FYNNEI. This CDR3 has 14 amino acids. Germline trimming cut 4 bases from V and 5 bases from J; bases unmatched to any gene: 7. The CDR3 protein is CASSVEGAAYGYTF. The CDR3 DNA is TGTGCCAGCAGTGTTGAGGGGGCAGCGTATGGCTACACCTTC.

The V gene is TRBV5-8, the J gene TRBJ2-3; D perhaps matches TRBD1 (6 bases). CDR3 length: 15 amino acids. Trimming took off 4 bases at V and 0 bases at J, with 12 bases between the two ends. The V gene's germline CDR1 is SGHTS and CDR2 YDEGEE. The CDR3 is CASSPGAVSTDTQYF. DNA for the CDR3: TGTGCCAGCAGCCCAGGGGCGGTTAGCACAGATACGCAGTATTTT.

This clone turned up a few times. This chain connects TRBV6-4 to TRBJ2-7; D is possibly TRBD1 (5 bases). The V and J ends lost 6 bases and 2 bases respectively, with 14 bases between them. The CDR3 runs to 14 residues. CDR1 and CDR2 (germline): MRHNA, SNTAGT. The CDR3 sequence: CASRTEFVPYEQYF. The DNA for the CDR3 is TGTGCCAGCAGGACAGAATTCGTTCCCTACGAGCAGTACTTC.

This clone was seen once. The V call is TRBV6-4, the J call TRBJ2-1; no clear D gene. The CDR3 totals 14 residues. Trimming removed 4 bases from V and 0 bases from J, with 7 bases in between. From germline, CDR1 is MRHNA and CDR2 SNTAGT. The CDR3 region has the DNA TGTGCCAGCAGTGTGGCTAGCTCCTACAATGAGCAGTTCTTC. This codes for CASSVASSYNEQFF.

The chain couples TRBV5-1 to TRBJ2-1, with D maybe TRBD2 (6 bases). Germline loops: CDR1 SGHRS, CDR2 YFSETQ. The CDR3 totals 14 residues. Between the trimmed V and J ends, which lost 1 base and 4 bases, there was a span of 9 bases. The CDR3 DNA sequence: TGCGCCAGCAGCTTGAGGCGGGAATACAATGAGCAGTTCTTC. Protein product: CASSLRREYNEQFF.

CDR3: CASSYGGPTSSYEQYF. CDR3 nucleotide sequence: TGCGCCAGCAGCTATGGTGGGCCGACGAGCTCCTACGAGCAGTACTTC. V usage is TRBV5-1 and J usage is TRBJ2-7; D call uncertain. Germline CDR1 is SGHRS and CDR2 is YFSETQ. The CDR3 extends over 16 amino acids. V lost 3 bases and J lost 0, with 16 bases in between.

This sequence joins TRBV5-1 and TRBJ1-2; no clear D gene. Trimming shortened V by 6 bases and J by 4 bases, and 13 bases separated the two germline ends. The CDR3 spans 13 residues. Germline V CDR1 and CDR2: SGHRS, YFSETQ. CDR3: CASTLEAAYGYTF. The CDR3 DNA reads as TGCGCCAGCACCCTGGAGGCAGCCTATGGCTACACCTTC.

The chain is built from TRBV6-1 and TRBJ2-1, with TRBD2 matching 10 bases. V lost 2 bases, J lost 10 bases, and 5 bases stayed unmatched. Germline V gene lookup returns CDR1 MNHNS and CDR2 SASEGT. The CDR3 has 14 amino acids. CDR3 loop: CASSEQREGGEQFF. CDR3 in DNA: TGTGCCAGCAGTGAACAGCGGGAGGGAGGGGAGCAGTTCTTC.

This clone turned up a few times. This chain links TRBV4-2 with TRBJ2-7; TRBD2 agrees at 7 bases. Unmatched junction bases numbered 9, after V lost 4 bases and J lost 3 bases. From germline, CDR1 is LGHNA and CDR2 YNFKEQ. This CDR3 has 15 amino acids. CDR3 DNA: TGTGCCAGCAGCCGCTATATTGGGGAGGGCTACGAGCAGTACTTC. Translated: CASSRYIGEGYEQYF.

The V and J genes are TRBV6-5 and TRBJ1-2; D is unresolved. Trimming cost V 6 bases and J 0 bases, with 14 bases left between them. The CDR3 is 15 amino acids. Germline CDR1 reads MNHEY; CDR2 reads SVGAGI. This CDR3 is CASRTALTSNYGYTF. The CDR3, as DNA: TGTGCCAGCAGGACTGCACTGACTTCTAACTATGGCTACACCTTC.

The chain joins TRBV6-2 or TRBV6-3 to TRBJ2-3; D is perhaps TRBD2 (6 bases). CDR1 is MNHEY and CDR2 is SVGEGT in the germline V gene. This CDR3 has 16 residues. Trimming stripped 2 bases from V and 2 bases from J, with 14 bases between. The CDR3 loop is CASSYGPGTFTDTQYF. The CDR3 DNA follows: TGTGCCAGCAGTTACGGCCCGGGGACTTTCACAGATACGCAGTATTTT.

CDR3 sequence (DNA): TGCGCCAGCAGCTTGGCCGCGGTAGCGGGAGGTGAGACCCAGTACTTC. It codes for CASSLAAVAGGETQYF. The chain links TRBV5-1 to TRBJ2-5; TRBD2 matches 10 bases. V dropped 0 bases and J dropped 5; count of bases not matched to a gene: 7. Germline CDR1 is SGHRS and CDR2 is YFSETQ. The CDR3 runs to 16 residues.

The chain links TRBV30 to TRBJ1-1; D remains unclear. The germline V gene has CDR1 GTSNPN and CDR2 SVGIG (reference sequence). CDR3 length equals 14 residues. V was pared by 0 bases and J by 4 bases, with 12 bases between. CDR3 nucleotides: TGTGCCTGGAGTGTCTCAGGCCGGGGCACTGAAGCTTTCTTT. It specifies CAWSVSGRGTEAFF.